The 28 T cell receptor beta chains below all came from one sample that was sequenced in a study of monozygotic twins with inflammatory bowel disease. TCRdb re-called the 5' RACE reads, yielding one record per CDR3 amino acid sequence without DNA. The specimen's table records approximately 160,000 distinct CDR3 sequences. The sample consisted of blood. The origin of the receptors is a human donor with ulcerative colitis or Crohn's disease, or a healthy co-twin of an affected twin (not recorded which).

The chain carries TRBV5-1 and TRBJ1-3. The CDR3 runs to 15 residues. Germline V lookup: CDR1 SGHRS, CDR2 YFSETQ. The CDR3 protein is CASSLEGSAGNTIYF.

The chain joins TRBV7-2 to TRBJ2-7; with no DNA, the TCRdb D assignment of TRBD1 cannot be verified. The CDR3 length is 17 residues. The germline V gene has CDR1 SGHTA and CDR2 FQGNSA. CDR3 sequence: CASSFYDRGVSSYEQYF.

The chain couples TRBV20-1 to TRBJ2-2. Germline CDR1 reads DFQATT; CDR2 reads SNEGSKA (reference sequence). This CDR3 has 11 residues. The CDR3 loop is CSAEGPGELFF.

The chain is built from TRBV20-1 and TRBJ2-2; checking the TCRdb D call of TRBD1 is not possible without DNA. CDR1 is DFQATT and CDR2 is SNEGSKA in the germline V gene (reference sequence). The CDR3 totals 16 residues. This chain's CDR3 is CSVRDSGQGATGELFF.

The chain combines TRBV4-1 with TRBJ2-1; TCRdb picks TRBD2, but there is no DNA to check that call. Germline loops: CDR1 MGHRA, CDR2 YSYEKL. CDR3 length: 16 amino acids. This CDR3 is CASSQDASGSGNEQFF.

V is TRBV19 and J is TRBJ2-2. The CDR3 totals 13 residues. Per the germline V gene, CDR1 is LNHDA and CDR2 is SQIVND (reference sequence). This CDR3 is CAGSTPGIGELFF.

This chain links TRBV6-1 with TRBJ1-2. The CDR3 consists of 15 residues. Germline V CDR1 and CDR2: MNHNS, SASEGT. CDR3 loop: CASTAGWGTNYGYTF.

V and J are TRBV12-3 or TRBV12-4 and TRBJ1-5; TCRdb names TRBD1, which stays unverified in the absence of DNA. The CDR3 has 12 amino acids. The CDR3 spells CASGQGNQPQHF.

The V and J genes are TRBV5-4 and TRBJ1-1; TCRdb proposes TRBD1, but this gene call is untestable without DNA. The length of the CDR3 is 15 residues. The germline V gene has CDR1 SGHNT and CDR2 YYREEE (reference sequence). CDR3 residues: CASSLGWGTGAEAFF.

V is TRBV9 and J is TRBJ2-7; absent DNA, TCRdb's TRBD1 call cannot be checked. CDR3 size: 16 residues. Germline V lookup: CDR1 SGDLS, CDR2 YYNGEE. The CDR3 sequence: CASSVGAGGRYYEQYF.

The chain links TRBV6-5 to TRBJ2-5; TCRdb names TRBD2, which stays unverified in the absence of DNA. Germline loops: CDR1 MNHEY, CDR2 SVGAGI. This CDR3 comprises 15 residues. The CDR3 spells CASSSAGVGQETQYF.

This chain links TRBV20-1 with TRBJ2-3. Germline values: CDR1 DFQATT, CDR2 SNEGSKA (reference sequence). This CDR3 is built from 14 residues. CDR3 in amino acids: CSARGKTPTDTQYF.

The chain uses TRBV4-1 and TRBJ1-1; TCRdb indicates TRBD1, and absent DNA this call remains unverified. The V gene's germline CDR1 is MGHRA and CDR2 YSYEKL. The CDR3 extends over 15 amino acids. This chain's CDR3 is CASSQGQMMNTEAFF.

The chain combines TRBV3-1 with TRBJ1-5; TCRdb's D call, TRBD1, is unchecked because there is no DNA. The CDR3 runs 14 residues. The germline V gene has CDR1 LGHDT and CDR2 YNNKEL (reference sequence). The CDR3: CASSQGGSNQPQHF. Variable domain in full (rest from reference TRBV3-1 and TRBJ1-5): DTAVSQTPKYLVTQMGNDKSIKCEQNLGHDTMYWYKQDSKKFLKIMFSYNNKELIINETVPNRFSPKSPDKAHLNLHINSLELGDSAVYFCASSQGGSNQPQHFGDGTRLSIL.

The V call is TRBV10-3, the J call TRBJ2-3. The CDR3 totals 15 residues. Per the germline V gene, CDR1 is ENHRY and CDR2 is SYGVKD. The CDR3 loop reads CAISESGRTTGTQYF.

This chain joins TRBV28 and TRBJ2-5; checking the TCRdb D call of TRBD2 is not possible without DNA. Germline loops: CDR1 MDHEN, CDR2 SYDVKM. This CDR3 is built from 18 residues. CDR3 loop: CASSSTSGRSRYQETQYF. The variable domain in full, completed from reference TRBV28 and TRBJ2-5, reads DVKVTQSSRYLVKRTGEKVFLECVQDMDHENMFWYRQDPGLGLRLIYFSYDVKMKEKGDIPEGYSVSREKKERFSLILESASTNQTSMYLCASSSTSGRSRYQETQYFGPGTRLLVL.

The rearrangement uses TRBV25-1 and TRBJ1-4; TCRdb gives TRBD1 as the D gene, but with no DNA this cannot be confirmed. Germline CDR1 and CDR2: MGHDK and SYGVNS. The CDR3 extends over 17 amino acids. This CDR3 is CASSSSRETGKGEKLFF. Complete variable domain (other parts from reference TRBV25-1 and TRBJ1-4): EADIYQTPRYLVIGTGKKITLECSQTMGHDKMYWYQQDPGMELHLIHYSYGVNSTEKGDLSSESTVSRIRTEHFPLTLESARPSHTSQYLCASSSSRETGKGEKLFFGSGTQLSVL.

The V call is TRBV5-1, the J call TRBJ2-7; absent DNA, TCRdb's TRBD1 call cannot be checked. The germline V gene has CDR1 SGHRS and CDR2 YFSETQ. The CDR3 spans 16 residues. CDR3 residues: CASSRTRDRGPYEQYF.

Here the CDR3 reads CSARTPEGGQPQHF. This chain uses TRBV20-1 with TRBJ1-5. The germline gives CDR1 DFQATT, CDR2 SNEGSKA (reference sequence). The CDR3 has 14 residues.

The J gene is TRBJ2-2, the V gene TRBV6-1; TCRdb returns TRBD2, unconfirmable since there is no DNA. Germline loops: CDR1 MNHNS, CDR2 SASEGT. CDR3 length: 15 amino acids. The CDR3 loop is CASTPSGPGGGELFF.

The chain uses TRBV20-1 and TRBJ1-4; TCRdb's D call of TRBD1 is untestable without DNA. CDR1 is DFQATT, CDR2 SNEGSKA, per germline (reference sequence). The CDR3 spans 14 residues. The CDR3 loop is CSAPKRQGNEKLFF.

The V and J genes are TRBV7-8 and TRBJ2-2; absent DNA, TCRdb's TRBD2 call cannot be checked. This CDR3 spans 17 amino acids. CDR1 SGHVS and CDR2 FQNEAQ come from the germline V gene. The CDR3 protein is CASSLRAAGAKTGELFF.

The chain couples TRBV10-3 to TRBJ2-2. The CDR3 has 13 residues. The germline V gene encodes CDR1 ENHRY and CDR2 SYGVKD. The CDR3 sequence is CAIMYTETGELFF.

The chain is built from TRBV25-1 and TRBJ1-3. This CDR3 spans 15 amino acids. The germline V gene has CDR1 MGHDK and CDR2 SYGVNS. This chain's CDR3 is CASSAGVDSGNTIYF.

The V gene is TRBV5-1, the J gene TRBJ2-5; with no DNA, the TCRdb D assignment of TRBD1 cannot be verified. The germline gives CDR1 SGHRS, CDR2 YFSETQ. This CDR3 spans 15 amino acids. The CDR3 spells CASSLVTDNRGTQYF.

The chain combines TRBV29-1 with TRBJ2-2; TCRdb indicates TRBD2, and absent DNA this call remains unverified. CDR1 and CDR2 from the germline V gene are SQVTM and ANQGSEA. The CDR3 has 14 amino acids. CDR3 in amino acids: CSVLGGDDTGELFF.

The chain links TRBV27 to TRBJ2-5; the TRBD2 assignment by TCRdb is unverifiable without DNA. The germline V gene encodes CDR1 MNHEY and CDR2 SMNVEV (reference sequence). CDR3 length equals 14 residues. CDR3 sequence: CASSPGRVSETQYF.

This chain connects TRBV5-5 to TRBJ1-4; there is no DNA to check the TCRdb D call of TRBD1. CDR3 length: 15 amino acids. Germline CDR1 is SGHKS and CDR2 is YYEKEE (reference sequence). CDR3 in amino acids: CASSLDNTGVEKLFF.